The source of this T cell receptor (beta chain) is a study of T cells in Graves' hyperthyroidism and ophthalmopathy. Clinical symptoms, serum thyroxine and TRAb, thyroid ultrasound and orbital computed tomography together formed the diagnostic basis. 10 ml of fresh peripheral blood supplied the PBMCs. The CDR3 has 14 residues. CDR1 and CDR2 from the germline V gene are SQVTM and ANQGSEA. V lost 2 bases, J lost 6 bases, and 15 bases lay in between. Researchers took RNA transcripts and amplified the TCR beta CDR3 regions from them. During a first-round RT-PCR of the TCR CDR3, the HTBI primer set was used. Each CDR3 protein gets one entry after TCRdb re-called the multiplex PCR reads with MiXCR. The sample consists of a few hundred thousand distinct CDR3 sequences, 13% to 15% of them appearing once. Many counts were recorded for this clonotype.

The chain is built from TRBV29-1 and TRBJ2-3; tentatively, D is TRBD1 (6 bases). This clonotype was obtained from a woman between 40 and 50 years old with Graves' hyperthyroidism that later progressed to Graves' ophthalmopathy. The sequencing sample was made of blood. In DNA, the CDR3 is TGCAGCGTTGAACGGACAGCGCTTTGGGATACGCAGTATTTT. Translated: CSVERTALWDTQYF.